One T cell receptor beta chain is described in this entry. Its target is unknown. This record comes from a study of cytomegalovirus exposure and HLA in healthy donors. Germline CDR1 LGHNA, CDR2 YSLEER. After removal of 4 bases from V and 0 bases from J, the junction contained 10 bases not matched to a gene. CDR3 length: 18 residues. Only in-frame clones appear in the TCRdb table, and some are missing; sequencing was by immunoSEQ multiplex PCR. There are around 70,000 clones in the sample; about 90% occur only once, and 2.5% to 3.5% lies in the top ten. Study outcomes and limitations: First-cohort TCR clusters were later found to tend to co-occur in the 120 or so validation repertoires.

The sample was PBMCs. This TCR was sampled from a man younger than 30 in good health and CMV-seronegative. The chain recombines TRBV4-3 with TRBJ2-1, with 9 bases aligning to TRBD2. CDR3 in amino acids: CASSRDRLSGSSYNEQFF. The CDR3 nucleotides are TGCGCCAGCAGCCGAGATCGTCTTAGCGGGAGCTCCTACAATGAGCAGTTCTTC.